This T cell receptor (beta chain) was sequenced for a study of cytomegalovirus exposure and HLA in healthy donors. Broader study findings: Specificity of a few CMV-associated chains for CMV antigens was verified in vitro.

Of note for this clone: The antigen is not known.

Germline CDR1 and CDR2: LGHNA and YNFKEQ. The V gene lost 1 base and the J gene lost 0 bases, with 13 bases spanning the gap. The CDR3 extends over 17 amino acids. The method was immunoSEQ multiplex PCR; TCRdb's version includes in-frame clones alone and lacks a portion of them. The sample lists under 200,000 clones; about 95% were seen once. The chain joins TRBV4-2 to TRBJ2-4; a possible D gene is TRBD2 (6 bases). The clonotype was recovered from a woman younger than 35 in good health and CMV-seronegative. Material for sequencing was PBMCs. The CDR3 DNA sequence: TGTGCCAGCAGCCAAGTACGGGGGTCGCTAGCCAAAAACATTCAGTACTTC. It codes for CASSQVRGSLAKNIQYF.